These 16 T cell receptor beta chains were sequenced from one sample in a study of blood T cell repertoires in COVID-19. The protocol was immunoSEQ multiplex PCR, while the TCRdb copy is restricted to in-frame clones and leaves out a portion. The table records over 200,000 clones, 89% of them present only once. Sequenced: peripheral blood. These receptors all stem from a woman in her thirties or forties with acute or convalescent COVID-19.

The chain is built from TRBV5-1 and TRBJ2-1; 9 bases map to TRBD2. CDR1 is SGHRS, CDR2 YFSETQ, per germline. CDR3 length: 17 amino acids. The V segment lost 0 bases and the J segment 7 bases; nucleotides outside the gene matches: 11. The chain's CDR3 is CASSLVVRGGARNEQFF. In DNA, the CDR3 is TGCGCCAGCAGCTTGGTTGTACGCGGGGGGGCCCGAAATGAGCAGTTCTTC.

This chain links TRBV5-4 with TRBJ2-2; 13 nucleotides align to TRBD2. Trimming took 4 bases from V and 5 from J; bases not matched to a gene: 8. CDR1 and CDR2 (germline): SGHNT, YYREEE (reference sequence). The CDR3 is 17 residues long. CDR3 in DNA: TGTGCCAGCAGCCTGGGACTAGCGGGGTCCATAACCGGGGAGCTGTTTTTT. This translates into CASSLGLAGSITGELFF.

This chain connects TRBV2 to TRBJ2-3, with 9 bases fitting TRBD2. Unmatched junction bases numbered 7, after V lost 4 bases and J lost 2 bases. CDR3 length: 16 residues. CDR1 and CDR2 from the germline V gene are SNHLY and FYNNEI. CDR3 loop: CASSGSRGGFTDTQYF. The CDR3 DNA sequence: TGTGCCAGCAGTGGATCGCGGGGGGGGTTCACAGATACGCAGTATTTT.

V and J are TRBV5-4 and TRBJ1-3; D unresolved. CDR1 is SGHNT, CDR2 YYREEE, per germline (reference sequence). Trimming took 5 bases from V and 3 from J, leaving 9 bases between them. This CDR3 is 13 amino acids long. The CDR3 spells CASRTLGGNTIYF. DNA for the CDR3: TGTGCCAGCAGGACATTGGGTGGAAACACCATATATTTT.

The chain joins TRBV4-1 to TRBJ2-3; D is perhaps TRBD2 (6 bases). The V gene's germline CDR1 is MGHRA and CDR2 YSYEKL. The ends were cut back, 3 bases at V and 6 bases at J, with 13 bases in the middle. The CDR3 runs 14 residues. The CDR3 is CASSQTSALDTQYF. In DNA, the CDR3 is TGCGCCAGCAGCCAGACTAGTGCCCTTGATACGCAGTATTTT.

V and J are TRBV19 and TRBJ1-1, with 7 nucleotides matching TRBD1. From germline, CDR1 is LNHDA and CDR2 SQIVND (reference sequence). The CDR3 is made up of 13 amino acids. Trimming removed 4 bases from V and 5 bases from J; junction bases left unmatched: 4. The CDR3, as DNA: TGTGCCAGTAGTAAGGAGACAGGGACTGAAGCTTTCTTT. Encoded protein: CASSKETGTEAFF. Variable domain in full (rest from reference TRBV19 and TRBJ1-1): DGGITQSPKYLFRKEGQNVTLSCEQNLNHDAMYWYRQDPGQGLRLIYYSQIVNDFQKGDIAEGYSVSREKKESFPLTVTSAQKNPTAFYLCASSKETGTEAFFGQGTRLTVV.

V is TRBV5-1 and J is TRBJ2-1; 8 bases line up with TRBD1. Germline V gene data show CDR1 as SGHRS and CDR2 as YFSETQ. This CDR3 is built from 14 residues. Trimming removed 4 bases from V and 7 bases from J; junction bases left unmatched: 7. In DNA form, the CDR3 reads TGCGCCAGCAGCCTGGTACGACAGGGGAATGAGCAGTTCTTC. Its protein product is CASSLVRQGNEQFF.

The rearrangement joins TRBV5-5 to TRBJ1-1; perhaps TRBD1 as D (5 bases). V was shortened by 2 bases and J by 1 base, with 9 bases between the two germline ends. Germline loops: CDR1 SGHKS, CDR2 YYEKEE (reference sequence). The CDR3 is made up of 14 amino acids. The DNA for the CDR3 is TGTGCCAGCAGCTTAACAGGAACGAACACTGAAGCTTTCTTT. This encodes CASSLTGTNTEAFF.

In this sample, this clone turned up once. CDR3 DNA: TGTGCCAGCAGCCATCAATTCTCCGGGACAGGTTACAATGAGCAGTTCTTC. Translation gives CASSHQFSGTGYNEQFF. The chain is built from TRBV7-6 and TRBJ2-1; 8 nucleotides align to TRBD1. J gave up 4 bases and V 5 bases, and 13 bases lay outside the gene matches. This CDR3 has 17 residues. Germline values: CDR1 SGHVS, CDR2 FNYEAQ.

This chain links TRBV4-1 with TRBJ2-1, with 9 bases aligning to TRBD1. CDR3 size: 15 residues. From germline, CDR1 is MGHRA and CDR2 YSYEKL. Trimming at V came to 1 base and at J to 6 bases, leaving 4 bases not matched to a gene. The CDR3 protein is CASSQAGQGVNEQFF. CDR3 in DNA: TGCGCCAGCAGCCAAGCGGGACAGGGCGTCAATGAGCAGTTCTTC.

The chain recombines TRBV18 with TRBJ1-5, with TRBD1 matching over 10 bases. CDR1 is KGHSH and CDR2 is LQKENI in the germline V gene. CDR3 length: 15 amino acids. V shed 5 bases and J 9 bases; nucleotides not matched to a gene: 10. The CDR3, as DNA: TGTGCCAGCTCAGCAGGGACAGGGGAGGCTTGGCCCCAGCATTTT. Its protein is CASSAGTGEAWPQHF.

The V and J genes are TRBV5-1 and TRBJ2-3, with no clear D. Trimming took off 2 bases at V and 5 bases at J, with 9 bases between the two ends. There are 13 residues in the CDR3. Germline V gene data show CDR1 as SGHRS and CDR2 as YFSETQ. The CDR3 DNA reads TGCGCCAGCAGCTTTGGAGAGCAAGATACGCAGTATTTT. Amino acids: CASSFGEQDTQYF. Full variable domain (rest looked up from reference TRBV5-1 and TRBJ2-3): KAGVTQTPRYLIKTRGQQVTLSCSPISGHRSVSWYQQTPGQGLQFLFEYFSETQRNKGNFPGRFSGRQFSNSRSEMNVSTLELGDSALYLCASSFGEQDTQYFGPGTRLTVL.

The rearrangement joins TRBV30 to TRBJ2-3; D uncertain. CDR1 and CDR2 from the germline V gene are GTSNPN and SVGIG (reference sequence). This CDR3 region has 11 residues. Between the trimmed V and J ends, which lost 1 base and 11 bases, there was a span of 10 bases. The CDR3 coding sequence is TGTGCCTGGAGTGCCCGGGTTAGGCAGTATTTT. It is translated as CAWSARVRQYF.

The chain has TRBV2 and TRBJ2-7; D uncertain. The CDR3 has 11 residues. The germline V gene has CDR1 SNHLY and CDR2 FYNNEI. Trimming pared 7 bases from V and 3 bases from J, leaving 7 bases between. The CDR3 nucleotides read TGTGCCAGCACCACTGGCTACGAGCAGTACGTC. Translating it yields CASTTGYEQYV.

The chain links TRBV18 to TRBJ2-3, with D uncertain. V lost 1 base, J lost 2 bases, and 16 bases lay in between. Germline CDR1 KGHSH, CDR2 LQKENI. This CDR3 contains 17 residues. CDR3 in DNA: TGTGCCAGCTCACCACAAAATCGAGGAAGGAACACAGATACGCAGTATTTT. Encoded protein: CASSPQNRGRNTDTQYF.

The chain combines TRBV19 with TRBJ2-5, with D possibly matching TRBD2 (5 bases). The CDR3 length is 13 residues. The V gene's germline CDR1 is LNHDA and CDR2 SQIVND (reference sequence). V lost 2 bases and J 5 bases, leaving 9 bases between the germline ends. CDR3 loop: CASSIRGRETQYF. The CDR3 nucleotides are TGTGCCAGTAGTATACGGGGTCGGGAGACCCAGTACTTC.